This is a list of T cell receptor beta chains from one sample in a study of PD-1 blockade in classical Hodgkin lymphoma. Repertoires were generated with immunoSEQ multiplex PCR, while TCRdb's copy carries only in-frame clones and drops some. The sample consists of some 95,000 clones, approximately 90% of them appearing once. Material: peripheral blood mononuclear cells (PBMCs), obtained before the fourth cycle of nivolumab. Every receptor here comes from a human donor with classical Hodgkin lymphoma. CDR3s include the opening cysteine and the closing phenylalanine or tryptophan.

CASSLSWRGAETQYF,TRBV6-6
CASSGTGNQPQHF,TRBV19
CSASSQETQYF,TRBV20-1
CASSLDGLMGNQPQHF,TRBV5-1
CASSPAFPTDEKLFF,TRBV5-6
CSAPEEGSF,TRBV20-1
CSVGRGGTQYF,TRBV29-1
CASSLYSGSYEQYF,TRBV27
CASSESQEVDGYTF,TRBV6-1
CASSVEPGTSGDNEQFF,TRBV9
CAISESRVGNRENSPLHF,TRBV10-3
CAISLQGNNQPQHF,TRBV10-3
CASSYSGLAKNIQYF,TRBV6-6
CASSSGVYEQYF,TRBV27
CASSLVAGGDQETQYF,TRBV28
CASSYGYGDLSYEQYF,TRBV6-5
CASSEGAPGYEQYF,TRBV5-4
CSVEVRTVSSGANVLTF,TRBV29-1
CASSSSDTQYF,TRBV7-6
CASSYAAGNTEAFF,TRBV5-4
CASSNRVENEQFF,TRBV27
CASSQDRSLTGYTF,TRBV14
CASSLDGPSSYNEQFF,TRBV7-7
CASSLVQKTYEQYF,TRBV7-2
CASSLGSNSPLHF,TRBV7-8
CASSPRRGTSGGAGTDTQYF,TRBV18
CATSRDTGRLGAFF,TRBV15
CASTTGNTEAFF,TRBV6-1
CASSLGTGGPQETQYF,TRBV5-4
CASSAREEETQYF,TRBV2
CASSQEGWGSRTYEQYF,TRBV4-3